This TCR beta chain was recorded in a study of blood T cell repertoires in COVID-19. At the level of the study: Samples representing acute and convalescent COVID-19 were sourced from the United States, Italy and Spain. PBMCs, B-cell-depleted T cells, or T cells were the source of the cDNA or gDNA that made up the material.

In the authors' workflow: Nucleated cell counts were estimated from reference gene primer amplification. The method was immunoSEQ multiplex PCR; TCRdb's version includes in-frame clones alone and lacks a portion of them. That table furnishes V, J and clone size, whereas the DNA furnished D and trimming. The sample lists hundreds of thousands of clones, 80% to 90% seen once, with about an eighth in the top ten. It was during active infection that Seattle patients were enrolled and then longitudinally followed. Details on this clone: The sample contains more than one DNA sequence encoding this CDR3.

Germline V gene data show CDR1 as SGDLS and CDR2 as YYNGEE. With 0 bases removed from V and 0 bases from J, the gap between germline ends came to 4 bases. CDR3 length: 14 amino acids. The TCR sequence derives from a woman in her seventies with COVID-19, enrolled during active disease. The sequencing input was peripheral blood. The chain uses TRBV9 and TRBJ1-5; D gene uncertain. The CDR3 DNA reads TGTGCCAGCAGCGTAGGCGATAGCAATCAGCCCCAGCATTTT. Its protein product is CASSVGDSNQPQHF.